The clone carrying this TCR beta chain was detected ten times or more. The germline gives CDR1 SQVTM, CDR2 ANQGSEA. The CDR3 extends over 10 amino acids. V was shortened by 2 bases and J by 5 bases, with 3 bases between the two germline ends. This entry belongs to a study of T-cell reconstitution after alpha-beta-depleted transplantation in children. Preparation of the TCRbeta library was carried out with unique molecular identifiers. TCRdb recomputed calls from the PCR reads with MiXCR, one row per CDR3 protein. Of about 500,000 distinct CDR3 sequences listed, about 30% are singletons. Sequences were derived from PBMCs from the stem cell graft donor, sampled from the stem cell graft. The rearrangement joins TRBV29-1 to TRBJ2-5; no reliable D call. The sequence was collected from a human donor who donated a stem cell graft to a child with aplastic anemia. CDR3 sequence reads: CSVERETQYF. The CDR3 region has the DNA TGCAGCGTTGAACGGGAGACCCAGTACTTC.